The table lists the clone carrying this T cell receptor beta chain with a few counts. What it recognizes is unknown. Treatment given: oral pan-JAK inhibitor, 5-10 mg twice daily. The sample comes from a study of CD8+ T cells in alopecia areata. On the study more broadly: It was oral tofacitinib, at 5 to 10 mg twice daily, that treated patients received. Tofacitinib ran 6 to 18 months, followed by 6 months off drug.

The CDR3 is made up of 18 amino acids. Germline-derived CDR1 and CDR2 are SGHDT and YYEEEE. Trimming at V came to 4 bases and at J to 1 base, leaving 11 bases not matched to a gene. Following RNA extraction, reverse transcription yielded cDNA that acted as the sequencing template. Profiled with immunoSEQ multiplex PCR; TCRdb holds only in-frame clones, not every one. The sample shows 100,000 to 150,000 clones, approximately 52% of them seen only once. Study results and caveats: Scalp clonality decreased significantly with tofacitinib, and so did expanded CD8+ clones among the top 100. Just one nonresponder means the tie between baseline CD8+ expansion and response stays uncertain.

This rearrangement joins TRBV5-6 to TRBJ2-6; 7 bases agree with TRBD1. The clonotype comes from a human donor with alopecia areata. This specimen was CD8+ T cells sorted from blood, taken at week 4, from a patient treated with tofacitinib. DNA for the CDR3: TGTGCCAGCAGCCCAGGCCGACAGGGCGCGTCTGGGGCCAACGTCCTGACTTTC. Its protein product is CASSPGRQGASGANVLTF.